This T cell receptor beta chain was identified in a study of blood T cell repertoires in COVID-19. As for the study in general: The United States, Italy and Spain supplied acute and convalescent COVID-19 samples. T cells, B-cell-depleted T cells, or PBMCs supplied cDNA or gDNA.

In the study's own analysis: How many nucleated cells were present was estimated from reference gene primer amplification. TCRdb's table, derived via immunoSEQ multiplex PCR, lists solely in-frame clones and lacks some. That table furnishes V, J and clone size, whereas the DNA furnished D and trimming. Here the sample spans around 110,000 clones, roughly 90% being singletons. Trimming removed 6 bases from V and 4 bases from J, with 4 bases in between. The CDR3 is 12 residues long. The germline CDR1 and CDR2 sequences are KGHSH and LQKENI. The receptor was derived from a man aged 35-49 years with active or convalescent COVID-19. Sequencing input: peripheral blood. V and J are TRBV18 and TRBJ1-6, with D unresolved. The CDR3 reads CASSLYNSPLHF. CDR3 coding DNA: TGTGCCAGCTCCCTATATAATTCACCCCTCCACTTT.